This TCR beta chain was sequenced during a study of radiation and T cells in renal cell carcinoma. This clone was seen once. Its specificity is unknown. Time point noted: blood 2 weeks post-SBRT. Treatment reported: 15 Gy SBRT to primary tumor, nephrectomy 4 weeks later. Serial blood draws occurred at baseline and 2 and 4 weeks post-SBRT. Clear cell pathology was present in this patient's renal cell carcinoma. This CDR3 spans 13 amino acids. CDR1 and CDR2 from the germline V gene are ENHRY and SYGVKD. V lost 10 bases and J lost 2, with 13 bases in between. Assay: immunoSEQ multiplex PCR; the TCRdb copy retains only in-frame clones and omits some. Of about 130,000 clones in the sample, about four fifths are singletons; the top ten hold roughly 6.2%. Points from the study as a whole: Top tumor clonotypes rose in blood 2 weeks post-radiation, then contracted. Baseline intratumoral clonotype presence is unknown without pretreatment biopsies.

This receptor was obtained from a man in his fifties with renal cell carcinoma. V gene TRBV10-3 combines with J gene TRBJ2-3, with TRBD1 as a possible D gene (5 bases). The specimen comprised blood, sampled from a patient whose treatment included radiotherapy and nephrectomy. CDR3 nucleotide sequence: TGTGCCACCAAGGGGCCAACCACAGATACGCAGTATTTT. Its translation is CATKGPTTDTQYF.